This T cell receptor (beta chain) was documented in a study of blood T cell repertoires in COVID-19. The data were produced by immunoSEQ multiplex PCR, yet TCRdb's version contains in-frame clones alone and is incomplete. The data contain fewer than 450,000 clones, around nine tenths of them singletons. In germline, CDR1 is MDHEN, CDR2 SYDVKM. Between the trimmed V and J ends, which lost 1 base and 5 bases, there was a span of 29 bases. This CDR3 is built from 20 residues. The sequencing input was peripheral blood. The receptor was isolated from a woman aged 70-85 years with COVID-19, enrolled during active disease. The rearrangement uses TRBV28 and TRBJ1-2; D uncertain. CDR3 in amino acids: CASSLSSPGRPSRTGYGYTF. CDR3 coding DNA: TGTGCCAGCAGTTTATCCTCCCCGGGGAGACCATCCCGAACTGGATATGGCTACACCTTC.